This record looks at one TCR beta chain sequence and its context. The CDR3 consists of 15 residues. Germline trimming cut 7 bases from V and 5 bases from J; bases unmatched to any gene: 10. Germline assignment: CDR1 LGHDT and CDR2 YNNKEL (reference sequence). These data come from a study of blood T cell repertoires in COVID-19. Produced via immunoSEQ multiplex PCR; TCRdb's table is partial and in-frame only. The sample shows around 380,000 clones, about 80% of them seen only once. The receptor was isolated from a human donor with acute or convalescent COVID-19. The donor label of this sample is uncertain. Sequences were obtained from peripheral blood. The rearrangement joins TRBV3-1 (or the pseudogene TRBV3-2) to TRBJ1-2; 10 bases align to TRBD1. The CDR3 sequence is CASTSRDRGFYGYTF. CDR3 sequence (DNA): TGTGCCAGCACGTCCCGGGACAGGGGATTTTATGGCTACACCTTC.